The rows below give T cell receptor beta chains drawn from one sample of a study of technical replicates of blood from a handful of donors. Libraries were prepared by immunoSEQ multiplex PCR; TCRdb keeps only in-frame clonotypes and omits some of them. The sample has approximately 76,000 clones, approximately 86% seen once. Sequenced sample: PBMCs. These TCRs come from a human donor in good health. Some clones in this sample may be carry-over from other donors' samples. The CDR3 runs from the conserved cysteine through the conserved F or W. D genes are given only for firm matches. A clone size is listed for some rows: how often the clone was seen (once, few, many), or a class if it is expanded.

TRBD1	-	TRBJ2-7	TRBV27	CASRPLTRTGGGEQYF	TGTGCCAGCAGGCCGCTCACACGGACAGGGGGCGGCGAGCAGTACTTC
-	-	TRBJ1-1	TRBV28	CASSLRTTEAFF	TGTGCCAGCAGTTTAAGGACAACTGAAGCTTTCTTT
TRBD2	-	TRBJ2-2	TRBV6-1	CASSGGPRDYLNANTGELFF	TGTGCCAGCAGTGGGGGCCCCCGGGACTACCTTAACGCGAACACCGGGGAGCTGTTTTTT
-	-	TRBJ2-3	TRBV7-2	CASSFAGPPGTDTQYF	TGTGCCAGCAGCTTTGCAGGGCCCCCTGGGACAGATACGCAGTATTTT
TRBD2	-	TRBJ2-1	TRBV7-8	CASSLPGLVSRNEQFF	TGTGCCAGCAGCTTACCGGGACTAGTCTCGCGGAATGAGCAGTTCTTC
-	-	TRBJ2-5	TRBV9	CASSVAEGAVSETQYF	TGTGCCAGCAGCGTAGCTGAGGGCGCAGTGAGTGAGACCCAGTACTTC
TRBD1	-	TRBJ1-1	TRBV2	CASSPQGGLTEAFF	TGTGCCAGCAGTCCCCAGGGGGGATTAACTGAAGCTTTCTTT
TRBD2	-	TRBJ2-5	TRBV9	CASSAPLAGGRETQYF	TGTGCCAGCAGCGCCCCCCTAGCGGGGGGCAGGGAGACCCAGTACTTC
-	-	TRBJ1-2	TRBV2	CASSGDPGDGYTF	TGTGCCAGCAGTGGCGACCCGGGGGATGGCTACACCTTC
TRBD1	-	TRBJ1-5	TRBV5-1	CASSLGQVSNQPQHF	TGCGCCAGCAGCCTAGGACAGGTTAGCAATCAGCCCCAGCATTTT
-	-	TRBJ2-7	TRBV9	CASSPDFSYEQYF	TGTGCCAGCAGCCCCGACTTTTCCTACGAGCAGTACTTC
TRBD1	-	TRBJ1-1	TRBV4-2	CASSQPDRVVVWNTEAFF	TGTGCCAGCAGCCAACCGGACAGGGTTGTTGTTTGGAACACTGAAGCTTTCTTT
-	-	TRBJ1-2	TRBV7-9	CASSLVAANYGYTF	TGTGCCAGCAGCTTAGTGGCGGCTAACTATGGCTACACCTTC
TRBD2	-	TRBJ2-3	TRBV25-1	CASSESTGGPKDTQYF	TGTGCCAGCAGTGAATCTACGGGGGGGCCGAAAGATACGCAGTATTTT
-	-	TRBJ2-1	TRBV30	CACGANEQFF	TGTGCCTGCGGAGCTAATGAGCAGTTCTTC
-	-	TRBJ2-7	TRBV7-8	CASSSPTGRSYEQYF	TGTGCCAGCAGCTCCCCGACAGGGAGGTCCTACGAGCAGTACTTC
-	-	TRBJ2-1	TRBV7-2	CASSPRVARRGEQFF	TGTGCCAGCAGCCCGAGGGTGGCTAGGAGGGGTGAGCAGTTCTTC
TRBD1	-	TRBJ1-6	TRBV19	CASRTPGTGRSPLHF	TGTGCCAGTAGGACCCCTGGGACAGGGCGGTCACCCCTCCACTTT
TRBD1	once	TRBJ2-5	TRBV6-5	CASGDRGTKETQYF	TGTGCCAGCGGGGACAGGGGGACAAAAGAGACCCAGTACTTC
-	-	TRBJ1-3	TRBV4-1	CASSHYRDPGNTIYF	TGCGCCAGCAGCCACTACAGGGATCCTGGAAACACCATATATTTT
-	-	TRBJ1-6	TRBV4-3	CASSQTLRDNSPLHF	TGCGCCAGCAGCCAAACATTACGGGATAATTCACCCCTCCACTTT
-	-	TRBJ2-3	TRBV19	CASSGTGSTDTQYF	TGTGCCAGTAGCGGGACTGGTAGCACAGATACGCAGTATTTT
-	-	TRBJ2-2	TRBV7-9	CASSYRGDSTGELFF	TGTGCCAGCAGCTACCGCGGGGACTCCACCGGGGAGCTGTTTTTT
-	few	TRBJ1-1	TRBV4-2	CASSHSRGGGNTEAFF	TGTGCCAGCAGCCACAGTCGGGGGGGAGGGAACACTGAAGCTTTCTTT
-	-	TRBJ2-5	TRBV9	CASSPTSYQETQYF	TGTGCCAGCAGCCCGACATCGTACCAAGAGACCCAGTACTTC
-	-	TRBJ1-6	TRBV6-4	CASSDSIQGSPLHF	TGTGCCAGCAGTGACTCGATCCAGGGATCACCCCTCCACTTT
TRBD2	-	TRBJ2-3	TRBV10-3	CATMGSGRMLTDTQYF	TGTGCGACTATGGGGAGCGGGAGGATGTTAACAGATACGCAGTATTTT
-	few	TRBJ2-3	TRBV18	CASSPPQGKGTDTQYF	TGTGCCAGCTCACCACCCCAGGGGAAAGGGACAGATACGCAGTATTTT
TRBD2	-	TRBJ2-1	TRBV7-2	CASSFLGTSGNNEQFF	TGTGCCAGCAGCTTCCTGGGGACTAGCGGGAACAATGAGCAGTTCTTC
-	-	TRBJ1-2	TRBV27	CASSLGRDYGYTF	TGTGCCAGCAGTTTGGGGAGGGACTATGGCTACACCTTC
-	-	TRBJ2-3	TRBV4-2	CASSPTYSGGSVDTQYF	TGTGCCAGCAGCCCCACCTATAGCGGAGGTTCGGTGGATACGCAGTATTTT
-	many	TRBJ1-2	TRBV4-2	CASSRTDTPGYTF	TGTGCCAGCAGTCGGACAGATACTCCCGGCTACACCTTC
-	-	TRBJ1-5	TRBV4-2	CASSQGGGQPQHF	TGTGCCAGCAGCCAAGGGGGCGGACAGCCCCAGCATTTT
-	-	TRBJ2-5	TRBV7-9	CASSLSKALGQETQYF	TGTGCCAGCAGCTTATCTAAGGCGCTAGGTCAAGAGACCCAGTACTTC
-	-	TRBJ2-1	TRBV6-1	CASSDRAYNEQFF	TGTGCCAGCAGTGATCGTGCCTACAATGAGCAGTTCTTC
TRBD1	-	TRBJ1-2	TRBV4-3	CASSQDRTGLGGYTF	TGCGCCAGCAGCCAAGATCGGACAGGCTTAGGTGGCTACACCTTC
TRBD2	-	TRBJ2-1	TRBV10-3	CAISESIAGGPHNEQFF	TGTGCCATCAGTGAGTCGATCGCGGGAGGGCCCCACAATGAGCAGTTCTTC
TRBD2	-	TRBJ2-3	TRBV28	CASKDGGAGTDTQYF	TGTGCCAGCAAAGACGGGGGGGCGGGAACAGATACGCAGTATTTT
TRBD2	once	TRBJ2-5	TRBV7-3	CASSLAGGRGETQYF	TGTGCCAGCAGCTTAGCGGGGGGGAGGGGAGAGACCCAGTACTTC
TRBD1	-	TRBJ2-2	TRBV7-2	CASSLVGTGSRTGELFF	TGTGCCAGCAGCTTAGTGGGGACAGGGTCTCGGACCGGGGAGCTGTTTTTT
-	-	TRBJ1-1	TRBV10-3	CAISVTGSNTEAFF	TGTGCCATCAGTGTTACAGGGTCGAACACTGAAGCTTTCTTT
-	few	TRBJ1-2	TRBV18	CASSPMAGDNYGYTF	TGTGCCAGCTCACCCATGGCAGGGGATAACTATGGCTACACCTTC
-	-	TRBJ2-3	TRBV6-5	CASSFDWSTDTQYF	TGTGCCAGCAGTTTCGACTGGAGCACAGATACGCAGTATTTT
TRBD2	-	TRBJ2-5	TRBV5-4	CASSSPSGLAGVETQYF	TGTGCCAGCAGCTCTCCCTCGGGACTAGCGGGAGTAGAGACCCAGTACTTC
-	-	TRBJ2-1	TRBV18	CASSPGTEQFF	TGTGCCAGCTCACCAGGGACAGAGCAGTTCTTC
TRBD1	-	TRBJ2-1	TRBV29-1	CSVWGQGNNEQFF	TGCAGCGTGTGGGGACAGGGGAACAATGAGCAGTTCTTC
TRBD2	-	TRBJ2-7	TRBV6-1	CASSAGTTYEQYF	TGTGCCAGCAGTGCCGGGACTACTTACGAGCAGTACTTC
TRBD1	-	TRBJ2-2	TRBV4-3	CASSQENRGTGELFF	TGCGCCAGCAGCCAAGAGAACAGGGGCACCGGGGAGCTGTTTTTT
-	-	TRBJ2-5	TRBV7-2	CASSLGLLETQYF	TGTGCCAGCAGCTTAGGACTTCTAGAGACCCAGTACTTC
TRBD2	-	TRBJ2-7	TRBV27	CASSPGRGWFYEQYF	TGTGCCAGCAGCCCAGGGCGGGGGTGGTTTTACGAGCAGTACTTC
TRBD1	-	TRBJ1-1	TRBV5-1	CASSPRGTANTEAFF	TGCGCCAGCAGCCCCCGAGGGACAGCGAACACTGAAGCTTTCTTT
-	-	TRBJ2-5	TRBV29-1	CSVDIWSGVDFQETQYF	TGCAGCGTTGATATCTGGTCAGGGGTGGACTTCCAAGAGACCCAGTACTTC
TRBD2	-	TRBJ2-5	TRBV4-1	CASSQVRRGGQETQYF	TGCGCCAGCAGCCAAGTTCGGCGGGGGGGCCAAGAGACCCAGTACTTC
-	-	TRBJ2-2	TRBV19	CASSGGGTGELFF	TGTGCCAGTAGTGGGGGCGGCACCGGGGAGCTGTTTTTT
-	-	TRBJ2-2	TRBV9	CASSVDWSLGRELFF	TGTGCCAGCAGCGTAGACTGGTCGCTGGGCAGGGAGCTGTTTTTT